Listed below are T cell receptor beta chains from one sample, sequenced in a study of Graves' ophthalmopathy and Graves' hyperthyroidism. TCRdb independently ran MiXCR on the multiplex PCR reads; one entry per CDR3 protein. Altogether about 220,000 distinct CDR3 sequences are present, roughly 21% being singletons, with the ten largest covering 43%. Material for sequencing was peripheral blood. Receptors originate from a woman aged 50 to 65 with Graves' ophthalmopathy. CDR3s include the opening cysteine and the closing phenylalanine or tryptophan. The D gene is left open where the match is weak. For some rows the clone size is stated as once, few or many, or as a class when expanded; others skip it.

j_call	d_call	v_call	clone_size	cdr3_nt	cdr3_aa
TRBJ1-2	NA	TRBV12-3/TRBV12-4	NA	TGTGCCAGCAGCTTCGCAAGGGTTGGGGGCTACACCTTC	CASSFARVGGYTF
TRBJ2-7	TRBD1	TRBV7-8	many	TGTGCCAGCAGCCCAGTTCCGGGACAGGGTCCTTACGAGCAGTACTTC	CASSPVPGQGPYEQYF
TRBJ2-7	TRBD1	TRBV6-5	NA	TGTGCCAGCAGTTACGGGACAGGGGGCTTGTACGAGCAGTACTTC	CASSYGTGGLYEQYF
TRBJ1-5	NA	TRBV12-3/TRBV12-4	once	TGTGCCAGCAGTCCCAGCTCGACAGAGAATCAGCCCCAGCATTTT	CASSPSSTENQPQHF
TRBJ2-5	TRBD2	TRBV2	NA	TGTGCCAGCATACTTCCGGGACTAGGGATAATTGAGACCCAGTACTTC	CASILPGLGIIETQYF
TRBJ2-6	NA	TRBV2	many	TGTGCCAGCAGTTTGTGGGGGAGCTCTGGGGCCAACGTCCTGACTTTC	CASSLWGSSGANVLTF
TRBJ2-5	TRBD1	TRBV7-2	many	TGTGCCAGCACCGAACTACCGGGACAGGTCCAAGAGACCCAGTACTTC	CASTELPGQVQETQYF
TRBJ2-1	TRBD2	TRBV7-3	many	TGTGCCAGCAGCGCGACTAGCGGGATTCCCTACAATGAGCAGTTCTTC	CASSATSGIPYNEQFF
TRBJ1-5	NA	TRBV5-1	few	TGCGCCAGCAGCTTGGGGGGGCAACAGCCCCAGCATTTT	CASSLGGQQPQHF
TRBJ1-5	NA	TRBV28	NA	TGTGCCAGCAGTCCAAGGGAAGGGATTAATCAGCCCCAGCATTTT	CASSPREGINQPQHF
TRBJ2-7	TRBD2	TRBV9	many	TGTGCCAGCAGCTCCCGTGGTAGCGGGAGCGTCCACGAGCAGTACTTC	CASSSRGSGSVHEQYF
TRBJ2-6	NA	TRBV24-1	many	TGTGCCACCCTTGACCCTGGGGCCAACGTCCTGACTTTC	CATLDPGANVLTF
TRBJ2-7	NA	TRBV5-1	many	TGCGCCAGCAGCTTGGACTCCGGGACAAAGAGGTACGAGCAGTACTTC	CASSLDSGTKRYEQYF
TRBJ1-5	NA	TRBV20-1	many	TGCAGTGCTAAAAGGGCGGGACACAGCAATCAGCCCCAGCATTTT	CSAKRAGHSNQPQHF
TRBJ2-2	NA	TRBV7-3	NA	TGTGCCAGCAGCTTAACGGACTCCGGGGAGCTGTTTTTT	CASSLTDSGELFF
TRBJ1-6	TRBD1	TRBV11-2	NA	TGTGCCAGCAGCTTTACTCGGGACAGGAATAATTCACCCCTCCACTTT	CASSFTRDRNNSPLHF
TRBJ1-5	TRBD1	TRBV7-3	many	TGTGCCAGCAGCTTAATTCTGACAGGGGGAATTCAGCCCCAGCATTTT	CASSLILTGGIQPQHF
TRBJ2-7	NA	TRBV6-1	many	TGTGCCAGCACTCAAGGGGCGGGATCCTACGAGCAGTACTTC	CASTQGAGSYEQYF
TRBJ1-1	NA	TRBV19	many	TGTGCCAGTAGACGAGACAACACTGAAGCTTTCTTT	CASRRDNTEAFF
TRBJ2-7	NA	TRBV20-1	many	TGCAGTGCTAGCGACACTGGAAACTACGAGCAGTACTTC	CSASDTGNYEQYF
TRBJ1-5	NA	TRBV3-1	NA	TGTGCCAGCAGCCAGGGAAGTCCCCCCCAGCATTTT	CASSQGSPPQHF
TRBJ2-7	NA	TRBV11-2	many	TGTGCCAGCAGCTTTAATCGCGACGAGCAGTACTTC	CASSFNRDEQYF
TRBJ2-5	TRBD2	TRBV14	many	TGTGCCAGCAGCCAAGGATGGCTAGCGGGAGCCGGGGAGACCCAGTACTTC	CASSQGWLAGAGETQYF
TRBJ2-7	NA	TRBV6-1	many	TGTGCCAGCAGGACGGCACTATCGGGAGTCTACGAGCAGTACTTC	CASRTALSGVYEQYF
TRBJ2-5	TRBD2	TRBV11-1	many	TGTGCCAGCGCGGCGGGAGGGCTTTACCAAGAGACCCAGTACTTC	CASAAGGLYQETQYF
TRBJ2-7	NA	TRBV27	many	TGTGCCAGCAGTCTCCGGGACACGCCCTACGAGCAGTACTTC	CASSLRDTPYEQYF
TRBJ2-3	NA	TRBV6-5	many	TGTGCCAGCAGTTACGGTGTCCGGCTAACAGATACGCAGTATTTT	CASSYGVRLTDTQYF
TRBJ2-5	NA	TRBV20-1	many	TGCAGTGCCAAACGAGGACGGGACCAAGAGACTCAGTACTTC	CSAKRGRDQETQYF
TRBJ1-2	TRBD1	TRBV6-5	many	TGTGCCAGCAGCCTACAGGGGGCAGGCTATGGCTACACCTTC	CASSLQGAGYGYTF
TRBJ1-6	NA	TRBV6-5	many	TGTGCCAGCAGTTCGCCCGGGAACCGGGGAAGGGGTTCACCCCTCCACTTT	CASSSPGNRGRGSPLHF
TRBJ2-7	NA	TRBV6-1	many	TGTGCCAGCACCAGGGCCGGGACTCAAAGCGCCTACGAGCAGTACTTC	CASTRAGTQSAYEQYF
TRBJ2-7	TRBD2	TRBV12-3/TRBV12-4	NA	TGTGCCAGCACCATTAGCGGGAGGGCCGGGTACGAGCAGTACTTC	CASTISGRAGYEQYF
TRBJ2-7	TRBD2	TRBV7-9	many	TGTGCCAGCAGCAACAGCGGGAGTGGGGCCTACGAGCAGTACTTC	CASSNSGSGAYEQYF
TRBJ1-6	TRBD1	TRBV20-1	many	TGCAGTCAGGACAGGGTGAATTCACCCCTCCACTTT	CSQDRVNSPLHF
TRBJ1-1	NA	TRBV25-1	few	TGTGCCAGCAGTGAGTACAGGACCGGGGCTTTCTTT	CASSEYRTGAFF
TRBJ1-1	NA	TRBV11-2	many	TGTGCCAGCAGCGGCCTTCGGCAGGACACTGAAGCTTTCTTT	CASSGLRQDTEAFF
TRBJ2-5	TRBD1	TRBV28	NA	TGTGCCAGCAGTGTTGACAGGGCTCAAGAGACCCAGTACTTC	CASSVDRAQETQYF
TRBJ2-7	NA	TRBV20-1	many	TGCAGTGGTGCCAGGGGGGGCGACTACGAGCAGTACTTC	CSGARGGDYEQYF
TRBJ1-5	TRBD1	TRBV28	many	TGTGCCAGCAGGACAGGGTTTTATAATCAGCCCCAGCATTTT	CASRTGFYNQPQHF
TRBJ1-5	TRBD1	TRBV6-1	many	TGTGCCAGCAGTGTACAGGGGGCGAATCAGCCCCAGCATTTT	CASSVQGANQPQHF
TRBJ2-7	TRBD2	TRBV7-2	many	TGTGCCAGCAGCTTAGGGCTAGCGGGAAACTACGAGCAGTACTTC	CASSLGLAGNYEQYF
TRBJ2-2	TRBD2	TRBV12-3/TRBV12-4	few	TGTGCCAGCAAAGCGGGAGGGCCCACCGGGGAGCTGTTTTTT	CASKAGGPTGELFF
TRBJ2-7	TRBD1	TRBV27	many	TGTGCCAGCAGTTTAATTCTGGGACAGAAGTCCTACGAGCAGTACTTC	CASSLILGQKSYEQYF